Below, 10 T cell receptor beta chains from the same sample are listed, as sequenced in a study of T-cell memory formation after mild COVID-19. Each CDR3 protein is one row after TCRdb ran MiXCR on the 5' RACE reads. The repertoire holds approximately 290,000 distinct CDR3 sequences, less than 20% seen once, with around 20% in the top ten. Sequencing used PBMCs or a T cell subset sorted from them (not recorded which). These TCRs come from a man between 18 and 35 years old who had mild COVID-19 (a few samples of this study predate the infection). Cell type and time point are not known.

The chain couples TRBV5-1 to TRBJ2-1; 7 bases map to TRBD2. The CDR3 is 15 residues long. With V trimmed by 3 bases and J by 7 bases, 10 bases remained unmatched. Germline loops: CDR1 SGHRS, CDR2 YFSETQ. CDR3 loop: CASSWAGVVGNEQFF. In DNA form, the CDR3 reads TGCGCCAGCAGCTGGGCGGGGGTTGTGGGGAATGAGCAGTTCTTC.

This clonotype came up a few times. The chain links TRBV5-1 to TRBJ2-1, with 13 bases that match TRBD2. J was trimmed by 6 bases and V by 2 bases; bases with no gene match: 2. The CDR3 covers 15 residues. The germline CDR1 and CDR2 sequences are SGHRS and YFSETQ. CDR3 in amino acids: CASSLLAGGTNEQFF. In nucleotides, the CDR3 is TGCGCCAGCAGCTTACTAGCGGGGGGGACCAATGAGCAGTTCTTC.

This clonotype has more than one count but fewer than ten. J is TRBJ1-2 and V is TRBV7-8; perhaps TRBD1 as D (6 bases). The CDR3 extends over 13 amino acids. Germline CDR1 and CDR2: SGHVS and FQNEAQ. Trimming shortened V by 5 bases and J by 7 bases, and 14 bases separated the two germline ends. CDR3 DNA: TGTGCCAGCAGCCGGACAGCGGCGGGTGGCTACACCTTC. Its protein product is CASSRTAAGGYTF.

In its sample, this clonotype was seen many times. The chain combines TRBV20-1 with TRBJ1-2; weak D call: TRBD1 (5 bases). Germline V gene lookup returns CDR1 DFQATT and CDR2 SNEGSKA (reference sequence). Trimming shortened V by 5 bases and J by 7 bases, and 17 bases separated the two germline ends. The CDR3 consists of 13 residues. The CDR3 DNA sequence: TGCAGTGCTCGGTCCCAAGGGGATGTTGGCTACACCTTC. Protein sequence: CSARSQGDVGYTF.

This chain connects TRBV6-5 to TRBJ1-5; no definite D call. V was trimmed by 0 bases and J by 7 bases, leaving 7 bases between them. The CDR3 sequence is 13 residues long. CDR1 is MNHEY and CDR2 is SVGAGI in the germline V gene. The DNA of the CDR3 is TGTGCCAGCAGTTACTCGTTCGGCCAGCCCCAGCATTTT. Amino acids: CASSYSFGQPQHF.

V is TRBV7-3 and J is TRBJ1-2, with D unclear. The V end lost 1 base, the J end lost 4 bases, and 13 bases lay between the germline ends. CDR1 SGHTA and CDR2 FQGTGA come from the germline V gene. The CDR3 runs to 15 residues. CDR3 sequence reads: CASSLKAGHFYGYTF. The DNA for the CDR3 is TGTGCCAGCAGCTTAAAGGCAGGTCACTTCTATGGCTACACCTTC.

The table lists this clonotype with a few counts. V is TRBV29-1 and J is TRBJ2-1; the D gene is possibly TRBD2 (6 bases). The V end lost 7 bases, the J end lost 0 bases, and 13 bases lay between the germline ends. The CDR3 is made up of 14 amino acids. Germline V lookup: CDR1 SQVTM, CDR2 ANQGSEA. CDR3 nucleotides: TGCAGCGACGCGCGGGGTACCTCCTACAATGAGCAGTTCTTC. It encodes CSDARGTSYNEQFF.

This clonotype was counted at least ten times. The chain joins TRBV5-1 to TRBJ2-1, with D possibly being TRBD1 (5 bases). The V gene's germline CDR1 is SGHRS and CDR2 YFSETQ. V gave up 2 bases and J gave up 4 bases, with 10 bases separating them. The CDR3 totals 14 residues. CDR3 nucleotide sequence: TGCGCCAGCAGCTTTGAGAAGGGGTACAATGAGCAGTTCTTC. This gives the protein CASSFEKGYNEQFF.

The chain recombines TRBV11-2 with TRBJ1-1; D remains unclear. The germline V gene has CDR1 SGHAT and CDR2 FQNNGV. V lost 2 bases and J lost 5, with 15 bases in between. The CDR3 covers 15 residues. The CDR3, as DNA: TGTGCCAGCAGCTTATACTCGGCCCCCCAAACTGAAGCTTTCTTT. Its translation is CASSLYSAPQTEAFF.

The V and J genes are TRBV7-3 and TRBJ2-3, with a tentative D call TRBD1 (5 bases). V was trimmed by 2 bases and J by 4 bases, leaving 10 bases between them. CDR1 SGHTA and CDR2 FQGTGA come from the germline V gene. This CDR3 has 14 residues. The CDR3 sequence is CASSLAPGSDTQYF. CDR3 nucleotides: TGTGCCAGCAGCTTAGCTCCAGGGTCAGATACGCAGTATTTT. Drawing the rest from reference TRBV7-3 and TRBJ2-3, the complete variable domain is GAGVSQTPSNKVTEKGKYVELRCDPISGHTALYWYRQSLGQGPEFLIYFQGTGAADDSGLPNDRFFAVRPEGSVSTLKIQRTERGDSAVYLCASSLAPGSDTQYFGPGTRLTVL.